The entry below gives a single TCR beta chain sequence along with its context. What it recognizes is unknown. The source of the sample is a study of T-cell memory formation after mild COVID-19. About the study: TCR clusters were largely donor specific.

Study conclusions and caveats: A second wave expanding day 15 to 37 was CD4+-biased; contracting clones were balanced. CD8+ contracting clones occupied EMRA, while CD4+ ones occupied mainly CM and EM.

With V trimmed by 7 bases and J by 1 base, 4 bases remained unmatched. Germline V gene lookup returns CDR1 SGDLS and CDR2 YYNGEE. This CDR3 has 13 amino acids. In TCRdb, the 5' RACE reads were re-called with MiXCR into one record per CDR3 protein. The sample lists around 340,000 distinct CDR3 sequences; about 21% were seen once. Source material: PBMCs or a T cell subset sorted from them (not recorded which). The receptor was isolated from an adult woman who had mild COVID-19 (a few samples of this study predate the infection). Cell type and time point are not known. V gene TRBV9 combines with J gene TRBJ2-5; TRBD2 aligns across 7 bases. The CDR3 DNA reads TGTGCCAGCGGGAGGGGAGGCCAAGAGACCCAGTACTTC. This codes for CASGRGGQETQYF.